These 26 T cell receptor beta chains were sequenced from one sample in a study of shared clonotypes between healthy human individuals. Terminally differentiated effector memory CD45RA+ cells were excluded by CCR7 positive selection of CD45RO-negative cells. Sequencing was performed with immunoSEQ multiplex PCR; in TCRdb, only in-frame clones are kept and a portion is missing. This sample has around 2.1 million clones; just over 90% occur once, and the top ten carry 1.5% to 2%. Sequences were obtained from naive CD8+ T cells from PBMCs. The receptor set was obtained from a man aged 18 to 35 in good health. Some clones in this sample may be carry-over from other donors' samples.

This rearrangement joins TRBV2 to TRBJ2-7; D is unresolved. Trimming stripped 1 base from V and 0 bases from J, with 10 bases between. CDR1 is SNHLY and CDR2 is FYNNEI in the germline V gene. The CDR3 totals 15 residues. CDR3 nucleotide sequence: TGTGCCAGCAGTGAAGGACATTCGCCCTCCTACGAGCAGTACTTC. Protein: CASSEGHSPSYEQYF.

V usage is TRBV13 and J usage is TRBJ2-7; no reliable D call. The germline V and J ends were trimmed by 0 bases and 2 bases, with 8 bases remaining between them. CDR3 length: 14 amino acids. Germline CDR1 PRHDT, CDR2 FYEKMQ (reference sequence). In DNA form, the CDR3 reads TGTGCCAGCAGCTTAGGTAGCAAGACCTACGAGCAGTACTTC. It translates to CASSLGSKTYEQYF.

CDR3 nucleotide sequence: TGTGCCAGCAGCCCCTTTACGAATGAGCAGTTCTTC. Amino acid sequence: CASSPFTNEQFF. This chain uses TRBV11-2 with TRBJ2-1; no definite D call. Germline CDR1 SGHAT, CDR2 FQNNGV. V was pared by 5 bases and J by 7 bases, with 9 bases between. The CDR3 sequence is 12 residues long. Supplemented by reference TRBV11-2 and TRBJ2-1, the full variable domain reads EAGVAQSPRYKIIEKRQSVAFWCNPISGHATLYWYQQILGQGPKLLIQFQNNGVVDDSQLPKDRFSAERLKGVDSTLKIQPAKLEDSAVYLCASSPFTNEQFFGPGTRLTVL.

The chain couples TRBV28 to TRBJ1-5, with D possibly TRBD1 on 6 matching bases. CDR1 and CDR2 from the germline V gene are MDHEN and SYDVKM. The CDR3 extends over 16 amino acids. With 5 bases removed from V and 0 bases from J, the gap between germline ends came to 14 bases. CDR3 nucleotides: TGTGCCAGCAGTCCTTCTGACAGGCTTAGCAATCAGCCCCAGCATTTT. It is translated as CASSPSDRLSNQPQHF.

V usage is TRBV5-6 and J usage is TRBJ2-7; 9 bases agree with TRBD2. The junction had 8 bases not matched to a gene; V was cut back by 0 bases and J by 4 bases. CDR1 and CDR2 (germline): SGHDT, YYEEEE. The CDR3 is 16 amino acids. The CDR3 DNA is TGTGCCAGCAGCTTGGATGCGGGAGGGAAACCATACGAGCAGTACTTC. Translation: CASSLDAGGKPYEQYF.

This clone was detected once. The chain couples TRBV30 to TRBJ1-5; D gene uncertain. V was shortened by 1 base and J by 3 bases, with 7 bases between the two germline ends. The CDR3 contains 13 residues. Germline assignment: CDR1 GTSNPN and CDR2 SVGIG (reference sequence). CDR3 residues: CAWSEQNNQPQHF. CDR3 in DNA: TGTGCCTGGAGTGAACAGAACAATCAGCCCCAGCATTTT.

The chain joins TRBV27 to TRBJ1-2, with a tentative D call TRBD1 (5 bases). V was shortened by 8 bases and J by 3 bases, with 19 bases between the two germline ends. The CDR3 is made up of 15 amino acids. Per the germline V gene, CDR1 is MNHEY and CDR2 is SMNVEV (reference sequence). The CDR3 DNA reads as TGTGCCAGCGGGCTGGGGCTGTCCGTCGACTATGGCTACACCTTC. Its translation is CASGLGLSVDYGYTF.

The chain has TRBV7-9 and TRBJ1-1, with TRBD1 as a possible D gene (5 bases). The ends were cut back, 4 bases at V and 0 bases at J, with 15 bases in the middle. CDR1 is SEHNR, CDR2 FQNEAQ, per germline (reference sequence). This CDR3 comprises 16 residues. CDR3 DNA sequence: TGTGCCAGCAGCTCAAGACAGAATAGCATGAACACTGAAGCTTTCTTT. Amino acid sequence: CASSSRQNSMNTEAFF.

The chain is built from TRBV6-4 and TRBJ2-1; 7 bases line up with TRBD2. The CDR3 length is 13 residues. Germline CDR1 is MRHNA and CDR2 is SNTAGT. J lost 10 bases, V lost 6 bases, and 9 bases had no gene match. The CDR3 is CASSETGLGEQFF. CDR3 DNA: TGTGCCAGCAGCGAGACTGGACTAGGGGAGCAGTTCTTC.

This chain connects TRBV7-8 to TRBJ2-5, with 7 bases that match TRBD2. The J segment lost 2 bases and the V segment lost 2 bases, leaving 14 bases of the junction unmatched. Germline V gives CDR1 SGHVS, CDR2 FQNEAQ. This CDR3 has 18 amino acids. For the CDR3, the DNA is TGTGCCAGCAGCTTACAACGTTTGGCTAGCGGAACACAAGAGACCCAGTACTTC. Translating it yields CASSLQRLASGTQETQYF.

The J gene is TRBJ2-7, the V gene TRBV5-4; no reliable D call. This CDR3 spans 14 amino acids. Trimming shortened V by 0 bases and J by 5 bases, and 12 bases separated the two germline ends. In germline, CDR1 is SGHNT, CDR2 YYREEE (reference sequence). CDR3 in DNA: TGTGCCAGCAGCTTGGGGCCGAAGGGCAACGAGCAGTACTTC. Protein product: CASSLGPKGNEQYF.

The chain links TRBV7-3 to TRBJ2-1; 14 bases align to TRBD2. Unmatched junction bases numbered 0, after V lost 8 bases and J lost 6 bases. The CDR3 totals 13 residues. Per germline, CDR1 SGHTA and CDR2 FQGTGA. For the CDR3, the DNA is TGTGCCAGCGGGACTAGCGGGAGCAATGAGCAGTTCTTC. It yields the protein CASGTSGSNEQFF.

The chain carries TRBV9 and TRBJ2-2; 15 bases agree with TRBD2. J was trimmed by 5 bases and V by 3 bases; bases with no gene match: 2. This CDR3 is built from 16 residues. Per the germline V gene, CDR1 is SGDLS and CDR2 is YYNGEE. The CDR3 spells CASSAGLAGGTGELFF. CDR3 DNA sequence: TGTGCCAGCAGCGCGGGACTAGCGGGAGGAACCGGGGAGCTGTTTTTT. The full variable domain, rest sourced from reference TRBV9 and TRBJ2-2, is DSGVTQTPKHLITATGQRVTLRCSPRSGDLSVYWYQQSLDQGLQFLIQYYNGEERAKGNILERFSAQQFPDLHSELNLSSLELGDSALYFCASSAGLAGGTGELFFGEGSRLTVL.

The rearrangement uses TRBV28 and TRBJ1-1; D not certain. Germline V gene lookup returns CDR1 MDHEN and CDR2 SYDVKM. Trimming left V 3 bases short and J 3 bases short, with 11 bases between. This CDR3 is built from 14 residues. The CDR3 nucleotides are TGTGCCAGCAGTTTTACACAGAGGGACACTGAAGCTTTCTTT. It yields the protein CASSFTQRDTEAFF. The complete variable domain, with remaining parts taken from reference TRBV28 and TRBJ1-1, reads DVKVTQSSRYLVKRTGEKVFLECVQDMDHENMFWYRQDPGLGLRLIYFSYDVKMKEKGDIPEGYSVSREKKERFSLILESASTNQTSMYLCASSFTQRDTEAFFGQGTRLTVV.

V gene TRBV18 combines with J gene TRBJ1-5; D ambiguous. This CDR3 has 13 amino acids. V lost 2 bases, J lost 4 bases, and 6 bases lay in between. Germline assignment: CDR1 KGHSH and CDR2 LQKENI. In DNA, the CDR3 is TGTGCCAGCTCACCAGACCGGAATCAGCCCCAGCATTTT. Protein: CASSPDRNQPQHF.

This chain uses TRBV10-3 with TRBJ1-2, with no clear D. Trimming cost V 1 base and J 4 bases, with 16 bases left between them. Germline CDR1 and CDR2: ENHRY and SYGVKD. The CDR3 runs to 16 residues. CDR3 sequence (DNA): TGTGCCATCAGTGAGTTGGAGGGTTATGTGGGCTATGGCTACACCTTC. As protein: CAISELEGYVGYGYTF.

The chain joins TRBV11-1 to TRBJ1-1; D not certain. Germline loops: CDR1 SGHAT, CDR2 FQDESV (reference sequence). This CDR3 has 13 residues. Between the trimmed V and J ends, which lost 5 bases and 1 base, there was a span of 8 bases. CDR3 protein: CASSPHQNTEAFF. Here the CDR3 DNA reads TGTGCCAGCAGCCCCCACCAGAACACTGAAGCTTTCTTT.

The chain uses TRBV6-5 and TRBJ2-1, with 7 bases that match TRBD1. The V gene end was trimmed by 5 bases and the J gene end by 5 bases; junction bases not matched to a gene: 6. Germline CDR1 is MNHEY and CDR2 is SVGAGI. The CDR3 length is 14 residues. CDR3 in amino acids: CASSDRVWHNEQFF. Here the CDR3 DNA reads TGTGCCAGCAGTGACAGGGTTTGGCACAATGAGCAGTTCTTC.

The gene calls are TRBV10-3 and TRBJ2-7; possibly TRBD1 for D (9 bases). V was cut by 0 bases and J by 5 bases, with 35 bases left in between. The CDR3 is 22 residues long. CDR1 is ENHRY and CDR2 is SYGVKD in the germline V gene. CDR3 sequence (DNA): TGTGCCATCAGTGAGTCAGGGACAGGGACTTACAACCTAGCGGGCGAGGGGAACGAGCAGTACTTC. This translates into CAISESGTGTYNLAGEGNEQYF.

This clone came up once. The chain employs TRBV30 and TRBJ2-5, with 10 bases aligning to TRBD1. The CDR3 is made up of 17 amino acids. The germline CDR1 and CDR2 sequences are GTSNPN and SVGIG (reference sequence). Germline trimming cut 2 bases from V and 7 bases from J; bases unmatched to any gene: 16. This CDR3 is CAWSSTGGAGPRGTQYF. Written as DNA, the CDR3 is TGTGCCTGGAGTTCGACAGGGGGCGCGGGTCCAAGGGGGACCCAGTACTTC. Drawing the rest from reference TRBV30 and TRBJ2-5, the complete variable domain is SQTIHQWPATLVQPVGSPLSLECTVEGTSNPNLYWYRQAAGRGLQLLFYSVGIGQISSEVPQNLSASRPQDRQFILSSKKLLLSDSGFYLCAWSSTGGAGPRGTQYFGPGTRLLVL.

CDR3 DNA: TGTGCCACCAGCAGGAAACAGGGAATTTACACTGAAGCTTTCTTT. This gives the protein CATSRKQGIYTEAFF. The chain uses TRBV15 and TRBJ1-1; D may be TRBD1 (6 bases). Germline V CDR1 and CDR2: LNHNV, YYDKDF (reference sequence). The length of the CDR3 is 15 residues. V gave up 3 bases and J gave up 3 bases, with 14 bases separating them. The full variable domain, in which reference TRBV15 and TRBJ1-1 provide the parts outside the CDR3, is DAMVIQNPRYQVTQFGKPVTLSCSQTLNHNVMYWYQQKSSQAPKLLFHYYDKDFNNEADTPDNFQSRRPNTSFCFLDIRSPGLGDTAMYLCATSRKQGIYTEAFFGQGTRLTVV.

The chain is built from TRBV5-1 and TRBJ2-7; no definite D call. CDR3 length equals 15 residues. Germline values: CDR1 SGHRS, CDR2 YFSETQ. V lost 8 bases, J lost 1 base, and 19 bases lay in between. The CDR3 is CARLVNADGSYEQYF. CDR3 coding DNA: TGCGCCAGGTTGGTTAATGCGGACGGATCCTACGAGCAGTACTTC.

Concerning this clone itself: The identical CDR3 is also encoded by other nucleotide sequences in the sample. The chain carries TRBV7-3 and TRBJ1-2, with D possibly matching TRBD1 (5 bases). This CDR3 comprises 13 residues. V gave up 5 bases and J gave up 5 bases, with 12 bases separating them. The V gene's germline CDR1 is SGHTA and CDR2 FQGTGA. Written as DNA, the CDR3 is TGTGCCAGCAGCCCCGGGACCGATTATGGCTACACCTTC. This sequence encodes CASSPGTDYGYTF.

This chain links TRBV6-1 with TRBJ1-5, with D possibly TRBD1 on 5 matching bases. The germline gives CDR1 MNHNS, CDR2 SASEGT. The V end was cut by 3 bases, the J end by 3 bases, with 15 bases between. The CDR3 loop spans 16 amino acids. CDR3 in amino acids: CASSDLGRDYNQPQHF. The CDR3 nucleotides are TGTGCCAGCAGTGATCTCGGCAGGGACTACAATCAGCCCCAGCATTTT.

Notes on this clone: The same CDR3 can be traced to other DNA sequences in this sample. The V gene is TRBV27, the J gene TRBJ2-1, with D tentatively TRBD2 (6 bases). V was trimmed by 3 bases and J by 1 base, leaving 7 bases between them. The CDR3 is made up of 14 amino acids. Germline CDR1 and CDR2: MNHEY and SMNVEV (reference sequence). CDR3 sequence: CASSLGGSYNEQFF. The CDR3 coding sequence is TGTGCCAGCAGTTTGGGAGGATCCTACAATGAGCAGTTCTTC.

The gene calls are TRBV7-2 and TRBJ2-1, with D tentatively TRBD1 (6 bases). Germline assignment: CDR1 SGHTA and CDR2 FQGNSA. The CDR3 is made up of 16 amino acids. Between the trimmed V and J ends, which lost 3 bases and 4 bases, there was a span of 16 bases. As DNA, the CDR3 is TGTGCCAGCAGCTTGCGTACGGACAGAACTTACAATGAGCAGTTCTTC. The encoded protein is CASSLRTDRTYNEQFF.